Following are 26 T cell receptor beta chains from one sample sequenced in a study of blood T cell repertoires in COVID-19. Here immunoSEQ multiplex PCR was the method, and the copy in TCRdb shows in-frame clones only, minus some. The sample contains approximately 190,000 clones, 84% of which appear only once. The sample was PBMCs or T cells enriched from blood (not recorded which). These receptors came from a woman aged 25 to 39 who had been exposed to COVID-19.

The gene calls are TRBV4-1 and TRBJ2-3, with 7 bases matching TRBD2. Per germline, CDR1 MGHRA and CDR2 YSYEKL. This CDR3 spans 17 amino acids. The trim removed 0 bases at V and 1 base at J, leaving 7 bases unmatched. The CDR3 reads CASSQDSPGGRTDTQYF. The CDR3 nucleotides read TGCGCCAGCAGCCAAGATTCCCCGGGGGGACGCACAGATACGCAGTATTTT.

The CDR3 nucleotides read TGCGCCAGCAGCCACGAAGACAGGCACGATACTAATGAAAAACTGTTTTTT. Protein product: CASSHEDRHDTNEKLFF. J is TRBJ1-4 and V is TRBV4-1, with D perhaps matching TRBD1 (6 bases). V shed 3 bases and J shed 2 bases, with 16 bases lying between them. The germline V gene encodes CDR1 MGHRA and CDR2 YSYEKL. This CDR3 region has 17 residues.

This clone was seen more than once but under ten times. V gene TRBV12-5 combines with J gene TRBJ1-4; D is unclear. CDR3 length: 12 amino acids. Trimming took off 4 bases at V and 8 bases at J, with 8 bases between the two ends. The germline V gene encodes CDR1 LGHNT and CDR2 FRNRAP. The CDR3 protein is CASGSTGEKLFF. CDR3 in DNA: TGTGCTAGTGGTTCGACTGGGGAAAAACTGTTTTTT.

This rearrangement joins TRBV5-5 to TRBJ2-7; 7 positions agree with TRBD1. With V trimmed by 6 bases and J by 2 bases, 8 bases remained unmatched. The germline CDR1 and CDR2 sequences are SGHKS and YYEKEE (reference sequence). This CDR3 region has 14 residues. CDR3 bases: TGTGCCAGCAATCGGGACAGTTGGCCCTACGAGCAGTACTTC. It yields the protein CASNRDSWPYEQYF.

This clone is a singleton in its sample. The rearrangement joins TRBV27 to TRBJ2-3; 10 positions agree with TRBD2. CDR3 size: 15 residues. Looked up from germline, CDR1 is MNHEY and CDR2 is SMNVEV (reference sequence). Trimming at V came to 8 bases and at J to 4 bases, leaving 9 bases not matched to a gene. CDR3: CASRGLAVSSDTQYF. DNA for the CDR3: TGTGCCAGCCGCGGACTAGCGGTTTCTTCAGATACGCAGTATTTT.

The genes are TRBV2 and TRBJ1-1; tentative D call: TRBD1 (6 bases). V was pared by 7 bases and J by 1 base, with 16 bases between. The CDR3 runs to 15 residues. From germline, CDR1 is SNHLY and CDR2 FYNNEI. DNA of the CDR3: TGTGCCAGCAATGGCCAGGGGCGATGGAACACTGAAGCTTTCTTT. Residues: CASNGQGRWNTEAFF.

The chain carries TRBV3-1 (or the pseudogene TRBV3-2) and TRBJ1-1; no firm D call. Germline CDR1 is LGHDT and CDR2 is YNNKEL (reference sequence). Deletions cut 3 bases from V and 1 base from J, with 9 bases between. The CDR3 has 14 residues. The CDR3 sequence: CASSHKQWNTEAFF. The CDR3 nucleotides read TGTGCCAGCAGCCATAAACAGTGGAACACTGAAGCTTTCTTT.

This CDR3 is CAISESTGVHTEAFF. CDR3 nucleotides: TGTGCCATCAGTGAGTCGACCGGAGTCCACACTGAAGCTTTCTTT. This chain uses TRBV10-3 with TRBJ1-1; D gene ambiguous. This CDR3 spans 15 amino acids. The ends were cut back, 0 bases at V and 3 bases at J, with 11 bases in the middle. Per germline, CDR1 ENHRY and CDR2 SYGVKD.

The gene calls are TRBV4-3 and TRBJ2-3; D might be TRBD2 (7 bases). This CDR3 spans 17 amino acids. CDR1 and CDR2 from the germline V gene are LGHNA and YSLEER. With 1 base removed from V and 6 bases from J, the gap between germline ends came to 20 bases. The CDR3 here is CASSQALSGGALDTQYF. Written as DNA, the CDR3 is TGCGCCAGCAGCCAAGCCCTCAGTGGGGGGGCGCTGGATACGCAGTATTTT.

This chain connects TRBV5-8 to TRBJ2-7; possibly TRBD2 for D (5 bases). Germline CDR1 is SGHTS and CDR2 is YDEGEE. V was trimmed by 4 bases and J by 5 bases, leaving 16 bases between them. This CDR3 has 14 residues. This CDR3 reads CASSLIGVRNEQYF. The CDR3 DNA sequence: TGTGCCAGCAGCCTGATCGGGGTACGAAACGAGCAGTACTTC.

The chain combines TRBV19 with TRBJ1-1, with TRBD1 identical over 8 bases. Germline V gene sequence: CDR1 LNHDA, CDR2 SQIVND (reference sequence). V shed 5 bases, J shed 4 bases, and the junction held 6 bases outside the gene matches. This CDR3 region has 14 residues. The CDR3 loop is CASSGQGYSTEAFF. Here the CDR3 DNA reads TGTGCCAGTAGTGGACAGGGTTACAGCACTGAAGCTTTCTTT.

The V and J genes are TRBV6-5 and TRBJ2-2; D gene unclear. This CDR3 comprises 13 residues. The V end lost 2 bases, the J end lost 6 bases, and 7 bases lay between the germline ends. Germline V gene sequence: CDR1 MNHEY, CDR2 SVGAGI. CDR3 residues: CASSYDIAGELFF. The CDR3 DNA follows: TGTGCCAGCAGTTACGATATAGCCGGGGAGCTGTTTTTT.

The V call is TRBV18, the J call TRBJ2-3, with TRBD1 matching over 7 bases. V was clipped by 4 bases and J by 3 bases; unmatched bases: 4. CDR3 size: 14 residues. The germline CDR1 and CDR2 sequences are KGHSH and LQKENI. In DNA form, the CDR3 reads TGTGCCAGCTCACTACCGGGACAGACAGATACGCAGTATTTT. Its protein is CASSLPGQTDTQYF.

This clone has more than one count but fewer than ten. CDR3 sequence: CASSPLAGGNEQYF. CDR3 in DNA: TGCGCCAGCAGCCCGCTAGCGGGGGGCAACGAGCAGTACTTC. V usage is TRBV5-1 and J usage is TRBJ2-7, with 11 bases aligning to TRBD2. This CDR3 is built from 14 residues. In germline, CDR1 is SGHRS, CDR2 YFSETQ. Germline trimming cut 4 bases from V and 5 bases from J; bases unmatched to any gene: 5.

The gene calls are TRBV3-1 (or the pseudogene TRBV3-2) and TRBJ1-3; D not certain. This CDR3 has 17 residues. The germline gives CDR1 LGHDT, CDR2 YNNKEL (reference sequence). Trimming took 0 bases from V and 3 from J, leaving 15 bases between them. CDR3 DNA sequence: TGTGCCAGCAGCCAAGATCTAAGGCAGGAAAATGGAAACACCATATATTTT. This encodes CASSQDLRQENGNTIYF.

This chain links TRBV5-1 with TRBJ2-7; D not certain. The germline V gene has CDR1 SGHRS and CDR2 YFSETQ. The CDR3 spans 13 residues. Deletions cut 0 bases from V and 3 bases from J, with 7 bases between. CDR3 region: CASSLGAGYEQYF. The CDR3 nucleotides read TGCGCCAGCAGCTTGGGGGCAGGCTACGAGCAGTACTTC.

This chain uses TRBV4-1 with TRBJ2-7; possibly TRBD2 for D (6 bases). CDR3 length equals 14 residues. Germline V CDR1 and CDR2: MGHRA, YSYEKL. Trimming cost V 1 base and J 6 bases, with 13 bases left between them. This chain's CDR3 is CASSQVGGRVEQYF. The CDR3 region has the DNA TGCGCCAGCAGCCAAGTGGGGGGAAGGGTCGAGCAGTACTTC.

Written as DNA, the CDR3 is TGTGCCAGCAGCTTGAGGGGACTGGATGGCTACACCTTC. Encoded protein: CASSLRGLDGYTF. V is TRBV7-9 and J is TRBJ1-2, with D perhaps matching TRBD1 (5 bases). The germline gives CDR1 SEHNR, CDR2 FQNEAQ (reference sequence). CDR3 length equals 13 residues. Trimming removed 3 bases at V and 6 bases at J, with 11 bases between.

The chain recombines TRBV7-2 with TRBJ2-3; D is possibly TRBD2 (7 bases). Deletions cut 1 base from V and 5 bases from J, with 19 bases between. Germline CDR1 and CDR2: SGHTA and FQGNSA. The CDR3 consists of 17 residues. The CDR3 DNA follows: TGTGCCAGCAGCTTAGTAGGTGGGGGGGCCTTAAGAGATACGCAGTATTTT. The encoded protein is CASSLVGGGALRDTQYF.

The chain couples TRBV25-1 to TRBJ1-3; D remains unclear. The CDR3 has 12 amino acids. Deletions cut 6 bases from V and 4 bases from J, with 7 bases between. Germline lookup yields CDR1 MGHDK and CDR2 SYGVNS. In nucleotides, the CDR3 is TGTGCCAGCAGGGGCTGGGGAAACACCATATATTTT. Amino acids: CASRGWGNTIYF.

The rearrangement joins TRBV6-5 to TRBJ2-1; tentative D call: TRBD2 (5 bases). V was pared by 3 bases and J by 4 bases, with 10 bases between. The V gene's germline CDR1 is MNHEY and CDR2 SVGAGI. This CDR3 spans 14 amino acids. The CDR3 spells CASSYHRGYNEQFF. The CDR3 DNA reads TGTGCCAGCAGTTATCATCGGGGATACAATGAGCAGTTCTTC.

The chain is built from TRBV2 and TRBJ1-5; 8 bases match TRBD1. The CDR3 length is 14 residues. The trim removed 6 bases at V and 4 bases at J, leaving 5 bases unmatched. Per germline, CDR1 SNHLY and CDR2 FYNNEI. The CDR3 region has the DNA TGTGCCAGCAGGGGACAGGTTCAGAATCAGCCCCAGCATTTT. Its translation is CASRGQVQNQPQHF.

The chain combines TRBV5-1 with TRBJ2-5; D gene unclear. There are 14 residues in the CDR3. Trimming removed 1 base from V and 0 bases from J, with 7 bases in between. Per the germline V gene, CDR1 is SGHRS and CDR2 is YFSETQ. The CDR3 nucleotides are TGCGCCAGCAGCTTGTTCAGGAACCAAGAGACCCAGTACTTC. It translates to CASSLFRNQETQYF.

The gene calls are TRBV6-6 and TRBJ1-1; 9 nucleotides align to TRBD1. V gave up 6 bases and J gave up 8 bases; unmatched junction bases: 7. The CDR3 covers 13 residues. Germline V gene lookup returns CDR1 MNHNY and CDR2 SVGAGI (reference sequence). DNA for the CDR3: TGTGCCAGCAGAATCACAGGGGGCGGCGAAGCTTTCTTT. This gives the protein CASRITGGGEAFF.

The chain uses TRBV19 and TRBJ2-1; 9 positions match TRBD2. Germline lookup yields CDR1 LNHDA and CDR2 SQIVND (reference sequence). V shed 6 bases and J 0 bases; nucleotides not matched to a gene: 3. The CDR3 is 15 amino acids. DNA for the CDR3: TGTGCCAGTAGGAGCGGGGGGAGCTCCTACAATGAGCAGTTCTTC. This codes for CASRSGGSSYNEQFF. Together with reference TRBV19 and TRBJ2-1, the CDR3 gives the full variable domain: DGGITQSPKYLFRKEGQNVTLSCEQNLNHDAMYWYRQDPGQGLRLIYYSQIVNDFQKGDIAEGYSVSREKKESFPLTVTSAQKNPTAFYLCASRSGGSSYNEQFFGPGTRLTVL.

The chain's CDR3 is CASSAGDSSTDTQYF. The CDR3 nucleotides read TGTGCCAGCAGTGCGGGGGATTCTAGCACAGATACGCAGTATTTT. The chain uses TRBV6-4 and TRBJ2-3, with D tentatively TRBD2 (6 bases). This CDR3 comprises 15 residues. CDR1 and CDR2 from the germline V gene are MRHNA and SNTAGT. V was pared by 4 bases and J by 0 bases, with 11 bases between.